Below are 32 T cell receptor beta chains sequenced from a single sample in a study of TIL therapy for anti-PD-1-resistant metastatic lung cancer. Sequencing used immunoSEQ v3. Libraries were prepared by immunoSEQ multiplex PCR; TCRdb keeps only in-frame clonotypes and omits some of them. The sample holds some 57,000 clones; over 75% are singletons and the top ten take approximately 2.8%. Sample time point: pre-treatment sample, taken before nivolumab and TIL therapy. This material consisted of blood, taken at baseline. The receptors stem from a person aged 30 to 80 with non-small cell lung cancer.

The V and J genes are TRBV25-1 and TRBJ2-2, with D tentatively TRBD2 (6 bases). Germline values: CDR1 MGHDK, CDR2 SYGVNS. CDR3 length equals 12 residues. Trimming removed 11 bases at V and 13 bases at J, with 20 bases between. The DNA of the CDR3 is TGTGCCTCCGACCGACCGCGGGGTGTGCTGTTTTTT. As protein: CASDRPRGVLFF.

The J gene is TRBJ2-1, the V gene TRBV5-1; 9 bases agree with TRBD2. CDR3 length equals 16 residues. Germline V gene data show CDR1 as SGHRS and CDR2 as YFSETQ. J lost 3 bases, V lost 4 bases, and 8 bases had no gene match. CDR3 sequence: CASSRPSGDFYNEQFF. The DNA of the CDR3 is TGCGCCAGCAGCCGACCTAGCGGGGACTTCTACAATGAGCAGTTCTTC.

V is TRBV12-3 or TRBV12-4 and J is TRBJ1-3; TRBD1 agrees at 8 bases. There are 13 residues in the CDR3. Trimming took 5 bases from V and 4 from J; bases not matched to a gene: 1. The CDR3 loop is CASSRTGGNTIYF. As DNA, the CDR3 is TGTGCCAGCAGTCGGACAGGGGGAAACACCATATATTTT.

The rearrangement uses TRBV5-6 and TRBJ1-1, with D unresolved. Germline V CDR1 and CDR2: SGHDT, YYEEEE. The CDR3 is 14 amino acids. Between the trimmed V and J ends, which lost 1 base and 0 bases, there was a span of 7 bases. CDR3 residues: CASSLRRVNTEAFF. For the CDR3, the DNA is TGTGCCAGCAGCTTGCGCAGAGTGAACACTGAAGCTTTCTTT.

This sequence joins TRBV27 and TRBJ1-5, with D unclear. V was shortened by 7 bases and J by 0 bases, with 10 bases between the two germline ends. Per the germline V gene, CDR1 is MNHEY and CDR2 is SMNVEV (reference sequence). This CDR3 has 14 amino acids. Here the CDR3 DNA reads TGTGCCAGCAATAATTACGGTAGCAATCAGCCCCAGCATTTT. The encoded protein is CASNNYGSNQPQHF.

The chain employs TRBV18 and TRBJ1-3; 7 nucleotides agree with TRBD1. There are 15 residues in the CDR3. After removal of 5 bases from V and 2 bases from J, the junction contained 6 bases not matched to a gene. CDR1 and CDR2 from the germline V gene are KGHSH and LQKENI. In DNA form, the CDR3 reads TGTGCCAGCTCAGTACAGGGGAATGCTGGAAACACCATATATTTT. This sequence encodes CASSVQGNAGNTIYF.

The gene calls are TRBV2 and TRBJ1-6; TRBD1 might be the D (5 bases). The CDR3 covers 14 residues. CDR1 is SNHLY, CDR2 FYNNEI, per germline. The ends were cut back, 2 bases at V and 6 bases at J, with 8 bases in the middle. The CDR3 nucleotides are TGTGCCAGCAGTGAAAGGGGAACTAATTCACCCCTCCACTTT. Translating gives CASSERGTNSPLHF.

This clone has just one count. The chain couples TRBV6-5 to TRBJ1-2; 10 nucleotides align to TRBD1. Per germline, CDR1 MNHEY and CDR2 SVGAGI. CDR3 size: 15 residues. V lost 6 bases and J lost 8; bases outside the gene matches: 12. The CDR3 sequence is CASSPPVGQGSGYTF. CDR3 DNA: TGTGCCAGCAGCCCCCCCGTGGGACAGGGGAGCGGCTACACCTTC.

The CDR3 DNA reads TGTGCCAGTAGTGTTAGACAGGGGGGAATGAACACTGAAGCTTTCTTT. This codes for CASSVRQGGMNTEAFF. The J gene is TRBJ1-1, the V gene TRBV19; 9 nucleotides agree with TRBD1. The germline V gene encodes CDR1 LNHDA and CDR2 SQIVND (reference sequence). The CDR3 has 16 amino acids. V lost 5 bases to trimming and J lost 0 bases; unmatched junction nucleotides: 7.

In its sample, this clone was seen once. The CDR3: CASSLEVKTYEQYF. CDR3 bases: TGTGCCAGCAGCTTAGAGGTCAAGACCTACGAGCAGTACTTC. The chain couples TRBV7-8 to TRBJ2-7; D uncertain. The CDR3 is made up of 14 amino acids. CDR1 is SGHVS, CDR2 FQNEAQ, per germline. Deletions cut 1 base from V and 2 bases from J, with 9 bases between.

This chain uses TRBV27 with TRBJ2-1; TRBD2 agrees at 13 bases. V shed 5 bases and J 4 bases; nucleotides not matched to a gene: 8. The CDR3 contains 17 residues. Per germline, CDR1 MNHEY and CDR2 SMNVEV (reference sequence). The CDR3: CASSPTGLAGIYNEQFF. The CDR3 bases are TGTGCCAGCAGTCCAACGGGACTAGCGGGGATTTACAATGAGCAGTTCTTC.

The rearrangement uses TRBV2 and TRBJ2-2; 9 nucleotides align to TRBD1. Germline CDR1 reads SNHLY; CDR2 reads FYNNEI. The CDR3 totals 15 residues. Trimming at V came to 6 bases and at J to 6 bases, leaving 8 bases not matched to a gene. The CDR3 is CASSRQGVLAGELFF. The CDR3 bases are TGTGCCAGCAGCAGACAGGGGGTACTCGCCGGGGAGCTGTTTTTT.

The chain carries TRBV6-5 and TRBJ1-3; D is uncertain. CDR1 and CDR2 from the germline V gene are MNHEY and SVGAGI. Trimming removed 8 bases from V and 4 bases from J, with 18 bases in between. This CDR3 has 15 residues. The chain's CDR3 is CASFPEGSVGNTIYF. The CDR3 nucleotides are TGTGCCAGCTTCCCGGAGGGCTCGGTGGGAAACACCATATATTTT.

This chain connects TRBV6-5 to TRBJ1-2; D gene unclear. This CDR3 contains 13 residues. The V gene lost 7 bases and the J gene lost 2 bases, with 11 bases spanning the gap. Germline V gives CDR1 MNHEY, CDR2 SVGAGI. The CDR3 nucleotides read TGTGCCAGCACCAACCCTTGGAACTATGGCTACACCTTC. Translated, it gives CASTNPWNYGYTF.

The chain uses TRBV4-1 and TRBJ1-2, with D hard to call. The V gene's germline CDR1 is MGHRA and CDR2 YSYEKL. The V and J ends lost 0 bases and 5 bases respectively, with 16 bases between them. The CDR3 runs to 16 residues. The CDR3, as DNA: TGCGCCAGCAGCCAAGAAGCGACGGTGAACTTTTATGGCTACACCTTC. Translated: CASSQEATVNFYGYTF.

The V and J genes are TRBV9 and TRBJ2-7; TRBD2 might be the D (6 bases). Germline assignment: CDR1 SGDLS and CDR2 YYNGEE. This CDR3 has 14 amino acids. Trimming removed 0 bases from V and 6 bases from J, with 13 bases in between. The CDR3 bases are TGTGCCAGCAGCGTAGGCGAGGGAGGAGGCGAGCAGTACTTC. This gives the protein CASSVGEGGGEQYF.

The chain is built from TRBV28 and TRBJ2-5; 7 nucleotides line up with TRBD1. The CDR3 contains 14 residues. Germline CDR1 is MDHEN and CDR2 is SYDVKM. V gave up 4 bases and J gave up 5 bases; unmatched junction bases: 7. CDR3 loop: CASSSYQGDETQYF. CDR3 bases: TGTGCCAGCAGTTCTTATCAGGGGGATGAGACCCAGTACTTC.

The chain has TRBV30 and TRBJ1-1, with D unresolved. The CDR3 loop spans 13 amino acids. The V end was cut by 2 bases, the J end by 1 base, with 8 bases between. Germline V CDR1 and CDR2: GTSNPN, SVGIG (reference sequence). CDR3: CAWSLTENTEAFF. CDR3 in DNA: TGTGCCTGGAGTCTCACCGAGAACACTGAAGCTTTCTTT.

The gene calls are TRBV18 and TRBJ1-1; D gene uncertain. Germline V gene data show CDR1 as KGHSH and CDR2 as LQKENI. Between the trimmed V and J ends, which lost 4 bases and 2 bases, there was a span of 11 bases. The CDR3 sequence is 14 residues long. CDR3 nucleotides: TGTGCCAGCTCACAACAATCCCAAAACACTGAAGCTTTCTTT. Its translation: CASSQQSQNTEAFF. Based on the CDR3 plus reference TRBV18 and TRBJ1-1, the full variable domain is NAGVMQNPRHLVRRRGQEARLRCSPMKGHSHVYWYRQLPEEGLKFMVYLQKENIIDESGMPKERFSAEFPKEGPSILRIQQVVRGDSAAYFCASSQQSQNTEAFFGQGTRLTVV.

The rearrangement links TRBV4-2 to TRBJ2-3; 10 nucleotides agree with TRBD2. The V segment lost 3 bases and the J segment 0 bases; nucleotides outside the gene matches: 6. This CDR3 is 17 amino acids long. CDR1 LGHNA and CDR2 YNFKEQ come from the germline V gene. CDR3 region: CASSQRSGLASTDTQYF. CDR3 nucleotide sequence: TGTGCCAGCAGCCAGAGATCGGGACTAGCGAGCACAGATACGCAGTATTTT.

This clone was counted a single time. The rearrangement links TRBV27 to TRBJ2-7; the D is unclear. Looked up from germline, CDR1 is MNHEY and CDR2 is SMNVEV (reference sequence). Trimming left V 3 bases short and J 7 bases short, with 13 bases between. This CDR3 contains 13 residues. Written as DNA, the CDR3 is TGTGCCAGCAGTTTTACCCCCCTACGGGAGCAGTACTTC. Protein product: CASSFTPLREQYF.

J is TRBJ1-2 and V is TRBV5-5; D perhaps matches TRBD1 (5 bases). CDR3 length equals 15 residues. From germline, CDR1 is SGHKS and CDR2 YYEKEE (reference sequence). V shed 1 base and J shed 3 bases, with 13 bases lying between them. The CDR3 spells CASSLWRGGDYGYTF. The CDR3 region has the DNA TGTGCCAGCAGCTTGTGGAGGGGTGGTGACTATGGCTACACCTTC.

The chain joins TRBV5-6 to TRBJ1-3; the match to TRBD1 covers 9 bases. Germline-derived CDR1 and CDR2 are SGHDT and YYEEEE. The CDR3 totals 14 residues. V shed 7 bases and J 1 base; nucleotides not matched to a gene: 3. CDR3 in DNA: TGTGCCAGCGAACAGGGGGCTTCTGGAAACACCATATATTTT. Translation: CASEQGASGNTIYF.

This chain connects TRBV9 to TRBJ1-6; 10 bases are shared with TRBD1. The J segment lost 7 bases and the V segment lost 3 bases, leaving 7 bases of the junction unmatched. Germline assignment: CDR1 SGDLS and CDR2 YYNGEE. The CDR3 consists of 16 residues. CDR3 DNA sequence: TGTGCCAGCAGCGGTTGGACAGGGGGAGCAAATTCACCCCTCCACTTT. Amino acid sequence: CASSGWTGGANSPLHF.

V is TRBV5-6 and J is TRBJ2-2; the D call may be TRBD1 or TRBD2 (5 bases each). Germline V gives CDR1 SGHDT, CDR2 YYEEEE. The CDR3 has 13 amino acids. V was trimmed by 2 bases and J by 6 bases, leaving 8 bases between them. CDR3 residues: CASSLRGAGELFF. The CDR3 nucleotides read TGTGCCAGCAGCTTACGAGGGGCCGGGGAGCTGTTTTTT. Full variable domain (outside the CDR3, taken from reference TRBV5-6 and TRBJ2-2): DAGVTQSPTHLIKTRGQQVTLRCSPKSGHDTVSWYQQALGQGPQFIFQYYEEEERQRGNFPDRFSGHQFPNYSSELNVNALLLGDSALYLCASSLRGAGELFFGEGSRLTVL.

The chain carries TRBV3-1 (or the pseudogene TRBV3-2) and TRBJ2-2; 10 bases fit TRBD2. Trimming cost V 6 bases and J 3 bases; bases outside gene matches: 7. CDR3 length: 16 residues. Per germline, CDR1 LGHDT and CDR2 YNNKEL (reference sequence). The CDR3 DNA is TGTGCCAGCAGATTAGCGGGGGGCGGAGACACCGGGGAGCTGTTTTTT. Its protein product is CASRLAGGGDTGELFF.

This chain links TRBV7-8 with TRBJ2-7; D gene ambiguous. The CDR3 consists of 13 residues. Trimming stripped 0 bases from V and 5 bases from J, with 8 bases between. The germline gives CDR1 SGHVS, CDR2 FQNEAQ. The CDR3 region is CASSLALRNEQYF. The DNA for the CDR3 is TGTGCCAGCAGCTTAGCCCTAAGGAACGAGCAGTACTTC.

Worth noting for this clone: Other DNA sequences in this specimen translate into the identical CDR3. The V and J genes are TRBV29-1 and TRBJ1-5; the D gene is possibly TRBD1 (6 bases). The germline CDR1 and CDR2 sequences are SQVTM and ANQGSEA. The V end was cut by 4 bases, the J end by 10 bases, with 17 bases between. This CDR3 has 13 amino acids. As DNA, the CDR3 is TGCAGCGTTGGTCTGACAGGCACCGGACCCCAGCATTTT. Protein: CSVGLTGTGPQHF.

The gene calls are TRBV1 and TRBJ1-2; the table's D call, TRBD1, was not checked against the DNA. TRBV1 is flagged as a pseudogene. This CDR3 is built from 15 residues. CDR3 bases: TGCACCAGCAGCCAAGAGGACAGGGAGTTCAACGGCTACACCTTC. Its protein product is CTSSQEDREFNGYTF.

V usage is TRBV7-9 and J usage is TRBJ2-2; D is ambiguous. Deletions cut 5 bases from V and 1 base from J, with 11 bases between. Germline V lookup: CDR1 SEHNR, CDR2 FQNEAQ (reference sequence). The CDR3 is 15 residues long. The DNA for the CDR3 is TGTGCCAGCAGCGCTGGCAACCTGAACACCGGGGAGCTGTTTTTT. Translation: CASSAGNLNTGELFF.

This clone appeared once. The genes are TRBV3-1 (or the pseudogene TRBV3-2) and TRBJ1-1; D remains ambiguous. The germline V and J ends were trimmed by 2 bases and 10 bases, with 14 bases remaining between them. The CDR3 spans 13 residues. Germline V lookup: CDR1 LGHDT, CDR2 YNNKEL (reference sequence). This CDR3 reads CASSQQKTAPAFF. CDR3 sequence (DNA): TGTGCCAGCAGCCAACAAAAAACAGCTCCAGCTTTCTTT.

The V and J genes are TRBV3-1 (or the pseudogene TRBV3-2) and TRBJ2-2; 7 positions agree with TRBD1. Trimming took 4 bases from V and 5 from J; bases not matched to a gene: 13. Germline V gene lookup returns CDR1 LGHDT and CDR2 YNNKEL (reference sequence). The CDR3 has 17 residues. The DNA for the CDR3 is TGTGCCAGCAGCCCGCCACCCGCGACAGGGCGAACCGGGGAGCTGTTTTTT. Its protein product is CASSPPPATGRTGELFF.